The 18 T cell receptor beta chains below were found in one sample sequenced in a study of response to subunit inactivated influenza vaccine. One entry per CDR3 protein, called by TCRdb with MiXCR from the RT-PCR reads. Of around 580,000 distinct CDR3 sequences in the sample, roughly 15% are singletons; the top ten hold over 8.5%. Sequences were derived from PBMCs from blood, sampled 11 to 12 days after vaccination. The source is a man in his fifties or sixties who received an inactivated influenza vaccine.

There are a few counts of this clonotype. The rearrangement uses TRBV9 and TRBJ1-3; weak D call: TRBD1 (6 bases). The CDR3 runs 16 residues. The V gene's germline CDR1 is SGDLS and CDR2 YYNGEE. V was pared by 4 bases and J by 0 bases, with 14 bases between. For the CDR3, the DNA is TGTGCCAGCAGCCCTAGACAGGCTTACTCTGGAAACACCATATATTTT. Translating gives CASSPRQAYSGNTIYF.

The gene calls are TRBV4-2 and TRBJ2-7; 7 bases agree with TRBD1. CDR1 and CDR2 from the germline V gene are LGHNA and YNFKEQ. Germline trimming cut 4 bases from V and 0 bases from J; bases unmatched to any gene: 6. This CDR3 has 15 residues. Written as DNA, the CDR3 is TGTGCCAGCAGCCGCCAGGGGACAGACTCCTACGAGCAGTACTTC. Translated: CASSRQGTDSYEQYF.

In the case of this clonotype: One end of the junction fails to match germline, which may point to a read error. The chain links TRBV6-1 to TRBJ2-1, with TRBD2 as a possible D gene (5 bases). CDR3 length: 14 amino acids. Germline V CDR1 and CDR2: MNHNS, SASEGT. CDR3 loop: CATSRVGVGNEQFF. As DNA, the CDR3 is TGTGCCACCAGTCGCGTGGGAGTGGGAAATGAGCAGTTCTTC.

In this sample, this clonotype turned up a few times. The chain combines TRBV5-1 with TRBJ1-4; the match to TRBD1 covers 9 bases. Per germline, CDR1 SGHRS and CDR2 YFSETQ. J was trimmed by 7 bases and V by 0 bases; bases with no gene match: 10. The CDR3 runs to 17 residues. The CDR3 DNA follows: TGCGCCAGCAGCTTGGACAGGGGGCTCTCCAGAGGTGAAAAACTGTTTTTT. Amino acid sequence: CASSLDRGLSRGEKLFF.

The chain combines TRBV27 with TRBJ2-1; 14 bases are shared with TRBD2. With 7 bases clipped from V and 8 bases from J, the junction kept 4 bases outside the gene matches. The CDR3 covers 14 residues. Germline CDR1 is MNHEY and CDR2 is SMNVEV (reference sequence). The CDR3 sequence: CASKTSGGAHEQFF. The CDR3 coding sequence is TGTGCCAGCAAGACTAGCGGGGGGGCTCATGAGCAGTTCTTC.

The rearrangement joins TRBV12-3 or TRBV12-4 to TRBJ1-1, with no clear D. The CDR3 is 15 residues long. V lost 5 bases and J lost 0, with 13 bases in between. The CDR3 reads CASSLRTYLNTEAFF. In nucleotides, the CDR3 is TGTGCCAGCAGTCTACGGACCTATCTGAACACTGAAGCTTTCTTT.

The chain has TRBV5-1 and TRBJ1-1; perhaps TRBD1 as D (5 bases). The V end lost 0 bases, the J end lost 4 bases, and 7 bases lay between the germline ends. This CDR3 has 13 residues. Germline assignment: CDR1 SGHRS and CDR2 YFSETQ. The CDR3 protein is CASSLVGPTEAFF. In DNA form, the CDR3 reads TGCGCCAGCAGCTTGGTGGGACCCACTGAAGCTTTCTTT.

The V gene is TRBV25-1, the J gene TRBJ1-1; D call uncertain. The CDR3 length is 11 residues. Between the trimmed V and J ends, which lost 6 bases and 7 bases, there was a span of 9 bases. Per germline, CDR1 MGHDK and CDR2 SYGVNS. CDR3 sequence (DNA): TGTGCCAGCAGGGCGTCAAATGAAGCTTTCTTT. Its protein is CASRASNEAFF.

This clonotype has a handful of counts. The chain uses TRBV19 and TRBJ2-1; 12 positions agree with TRBD2. Germline CDR1 reads LNHDA; CDR2 reads SQIVND (reference sequence). The CDR3 is 15 residues long. J gave up 6 bases and V 3 bases, and 3 bases lay outside the gene matches. This CDR3 reads CASSIGLAGPNEQFF. As DNA, the CDR3 is TGTGCCAGTAGTATTGGACTAGCGGGGCCCAATGAGCAGTTCTTC.

The genes are TRBV7-2 and TRBJ2-3; D call uncertain. The CDR3 sequence is 15 residues long. V was cut by 6 bases and J by 4 bases, with 17 bases left in between. Germline CDR1 is SGHTA and CDR2 is FQGNSA. The DNA of the CDR3 is TGTGCCAGCAGTCGTCCGACCCCGTCCGCAGATACGCAGTATTTT. It yields the protein CASSRPTPSADTQYF.

The table lists this clonotype with a few counts. Mismatch with germline at one junction end may stem from a read error. The V gene is TRBV10-2, the J gene TRBJ2-2; no definite D call. The germline CDR1 and CDR2 sequences are WSHSY and SAAADI. The CDR3 has 11 residues. In DNA form, the CDR3 reads TGCGCCAGCAGTATCACCAGGGAGCTGTTTTTT. Amino acids: CASSITRELFF.

The sample holds many counts of this clonotype. This chain connects TRBV12-3 or TRBV12-4 to TRBJ1-5; D gene unclear. V was trimmed by 3 bases and J by 2 bases, leaving 5 bases between them. The CDR3 has 13 residues. The CDR3 spells CASSFEGNQPQHF. CDR3 DNA: TGTGCCAGCAGTTTCGAGGGCAATCAGCCCCAGCATTTT.

The chain has TRBV4-2 and TRBJ1-2; no reliable D call. V was trimmed by 0 bases and J by 5 bases, leaving 10 bases between them. CDR3 length: 14 amino acids. In germline, CDR1 is LGHNA, CDR2 YNFKEQ. In nucleotides, the CDR3 is TGTGCCAGCAGCCAAGAGCGTAGGCTATATGGCTACACCTTC. Encoded protein: CASSQERRLYGYTF.

In its sample, this clonotype was seen a few times. The chain carries TRBV4-1 and TRBJ2-3; D unclear. Trimming took off 8 bases at V and 0 bases at J, with 9 bases between the two ends. Germline CDR1 is MGHRA and CDR2 is YSYEKL. CDR3 size: 13 residues. CDR3 nucleotide sequence: TGCGCCAGCGGCCCTGATAGCACAGATACGCAGTATTTT. This translates into CASGPDSTDTQYF.

This rearrangement joins TRBV4-2 to TRBJ2-7; D may correspond to TRBD1 or TRBD2 (6 bases each). The V end lost 2 bases, the J end lost 5 bases, and 16 bases lay between the germline ends. In germline, CDR1 is LGHNA, CDR2 YNFKEQ. The CDR3 consists of 15 residues. CDR3 nucleotides: TGTGCCAGCAGCCAATCCCCGGGGGCTGGGGACGAGCAGTACTTC. Protein: CASSQSPGAGDEQYF.

V gene TRBV7-2 combines with J gene TRBJ1-6; TRBD1 agrees at 7 bases. CDR3 length: 13 amino acids. Germline values: CDR1 SGHTA, CDR2 FQGNSA. The V and J ends lost 6 bases and 7 bases, in that order; junction bases with no gene match: 3. In DNA form, the CDR3 reads TGTGCCAGCAGAACAGGGGCCAATTCACCCCTCCACTTT. This sequence encodes CASRTGANSPLHF.

This clonotype has ten or more counts. The V call is TRBV27, the J call TRBJ2-6, with 8 bases matching TRBD1. The CDR3 has 18 amino acids. The V segment lost 5 bases and the J segment 4 bases; nucleotides outside the gene matches: 13. Per germline, CDR1 MNHEY and CDR2 SMNVEV (reference sequence). As DNA, the CDR3 is TGTGCCAGCAGTCCGGAGACAGGGGCCCTAGGAGGGGCCAACGTCCTGACTTTC. Residues: CASSPETGALGGANVLTF. Looking up the rest from reference TRBV27 and TRBJ2-6 gives the full variable domain: EAQVTQNPRYLITVTGKKLTVTCSQNMNHEYMSWYRQDPGLGLRQIYYSMNVEVTDKGDVPEGYKVSRKEKRNFPLILESPSPNQTSLYFCASSPETGALGGANVLTFGAGSRLTVL.

The chain links TRBV25-1 to TRBJ2-1; TRBD2 might be the D (5 bases). V lost 7 bases, J lost 8 bases, and 9 bases lay in between. There are 11 residues in the CDR3. Germline lookup yields CDR1 MGHDK and CDR2 SYGVNS. As DNA, the CDR3 is TGTGCCAGCAAGTCTAGCTATGAGCAGTTCTTC. Protein: CASKSSYEQFF.